This TCR beta chain was captured by sequencing in a study of T cell responses to AZD1222 COVID-19 vaccine. The V segment lost 6 bases and the J segment 1 base; nucleotides outside the gene matches: 15. The CDR3 has 18 amino acids. Germline CDR1 reads MDHEN; CDR2 reads SYDVKM. On this clone itself: Its antigen remains unknown.

Study outcomes and limitations: The donors showed a predominance of white British ancestry and of females, with possible underestimation of clonal diversity. Rises in breadth and depth of Spike-specific TCRs came after two AZD1222 doses. Only after the peak T cell response were repertoires sampled. Among AZD1222 vaccinees, only five to seven were seropositive at baseline.

The repertoire was sequenced with immunoSEQ multiplex PCR; TCRdb's copy has only in-frame clones and lacks some. The profile shows 65,000 to 80,000 clones, 88% of them singletons. The sample here was peripheral blood, taken 28 days after the second dose of the MenACWY control vaccine. This TCR was sampled from an adult who received the MenACWY meningococcal vaccine as a control. The chain couples TRBV28 to TRBJ2-7; TRBD2 matches 10 bases. CDR3 coding DNA: TGTGCCAGCAGCTTCACCAAACTAGCGGGATATCAATCCTACGAGCAGTACTTC. Translated: CASSFTKLAGYQSYEQYF.